These 18 T cell receptor beta chains originate from one sample sequenced in a study of T cell repertoires in cytomegalovirus infection. TCRdb reanalysed the reads using MiXCR and keeps one entry per CDR3 protein. There are approximately 500,000 distinct CDR3 sequences in the sample; around 30% occur only once, and roughly 17% lies in the top ten. Their antigen targets remain unknown. The source material was cultured PBMCs, sampled from culture after CMV antigen stimulation. The receptors were gathered from a human donor in good health (CMV status not recorded). Some clones in this sample may be carry-over from other donors' samples.

This clonotype has at least ten counts. The CDR3 is CASSLNRDTEAFF. The CDR3 coding sequence is TGTGCCAGCAGTTTAAACCGGGACACTGAAGCTTTCTTT. V and J are TRBV12-3 or TRBV12-4 and TRBJ1-1; D gene unclear. CDR3 length: 13 residues. V was trimmed by 2 bases and J by 3 bases, leaving 7 bases between them.

This chain uses TRBV4-1 with TRBJ2-2, with D hard to call. CDR1 and CDR2 from the germline V gene are MGHRA and YSYEKL. Between the trimmed V and J ends, which lost 1 base and 0 bases, there was a span of 12 bases. This CDR3 region has 17 residues. CDR3 region: CASSQGSAGPNTGELFF. The DNA for the CDR3 is TGCGCCAGCAGCCAAGGAAGCGCAGGACCGAACACCGGGGAGCTGTTTTTT.

This clonotype was seen just once. The genes are TRBV6-1 and TRBJ1-4, with D perhaps matching TRBD1 (6 bases). The V and J ends lost 5 bases and 8 bases respectively, with 15 bases between them. This CDR3 contains 14 residues. Germline V gene sequence: CDR1 MNHNS, CDR2 SASEGT. In DNA, the CDR3 is TGTGCCAGCAGTCAGGGGCGCCTTCAAGAAAAACTGTTTTTT. Translation: CASSQGRLQEKLFF.

This clonotype was seen more than once but under ten times. The chain joins TRBV6-6 to TRBJ2-7; possibly TRBD1 for D (5 bases). Per germline, CDR1 MNHNY and CDR2 SVGAGI (reference sequence). Trimming left V 2 bases short and J 2 bases short, with 19 bases between. The CDR3 has 17 amino acids. The CDR3 DNA reads as TGTGCCAGCAGTTACCTCCGAGGACCACAAGGGGCCTACGAGCAGTACTTC. It translates to CASSYLRGPQGAYEQYF.

The chain recombines TRBV14 with TRBJ2-1; 15 bases match TRBD2. Per germline, CDR1 SGHDN and CDR2 FVKESK. Trimming took 4 bases from V and 9 from J; bases not matched to a gene: 7. The length of the CDR3 is 16 residues. CDR3 sequence reads: CASSLRTSGRGAEQFF. The CDR3, as DNA: TGTGCCAGCAGCCTTCGGACTAGCGGGAGGGGGGCTGAGCAGTTCTTC.

The chain couples TRBV6-2 or TRBV6-3 to TRBJ2-3; TRBD2 matches at 9 bases. The CDR3 consists of 17 residues. Germline-derived CDR1 and CDR2 are MNHEY and SVGEGT. J lost 1 base, V lost 2 bases, and 7 bases had no gene match. In DNA, the CDR3 is TGTGCCAGCAGTTACGGTTCTAGCGGGACTGGCACAGATACGCAGTATTTT. Translating it yields CASSYGSSGTGTDTQYF.

The rearrangement uses TRBV12-3 or TRBV12-4 and TRBJ1-4; D not certain. Trimming removed 0 bases at V and 5 bases at J, with 7 bases between. The CDR3 covers 14 residues. This CDR3 reads CASSLAQHNEKLFF. For the CDR3, the DNA is TGTGCCAGCAGTTTAGCGCAACACAATGAAAAACTGTTTTTT.

The chain recombines TRBV12-3 or TRBV12-4 with TRBJ2-6, with D perhaps assigned TRBD1 or TRBD2 (5 bases each). CDR3 length: 16 residues. Trimming shortened V by 3 bases and J by 4 bases, and 13 bases separated the two germline ends. Written as DNA, the CDR3 is TGTGCCAGCAGTTTGATCCGAGGGGCCGGGGCCAACGTCCTGACTTTC. Translation: CASSLIRGAGANVLTF.

This clonotype has more than one count but fewer than ten. V usage is TRBV7-2 and J usage is TRBJ2-2, with TRBD2 identical over 12 bases. This CDR3 has 16 residues. V gave up 1 base and J gave up 6 bases; unmatched junction bases: 3. Germline CDR1 reads SGHTA; CDR2 reads FQGNSA. The CDR3 spells CASSLGTSGTPGELFF. CDR3 DNA: TGTGCCAGCAGCTTAGGGACTAGCGGGACCCCCGGGGAGCTGTTTTTT.

This clonotype was recorded many times. V and J are TRBV7-2 and TRBJ2-3, with unresolved D. Germline V gene sequence: CDR1 SGHTA, CDR2 FQGNSA. Between the trimmed V and J ends, which lost 6 bases and 2 bases, there was a span of 9 bases. The length of the CDR3 is 13 residues. CDR3 DNA sequence: TGTGCCAGCAGGACACCTTCCACAGATACGCAGTATTTT. Residues: CASRTPSTDTQYF.

This clonotype showed up just a few times. V is TRBV4-3 and J is TRBJ2-5, with 8 bases fitting TRBD2. The CDR3 consists of 15 residues. Germline CDR1 reads LGHNA; CDR2 reads YSLEER. The V gene end was trimmed by 5 bases and the J gene end by 4 bases; junction bases not matched to a gene: 9. The CDR3 sequence is CASSTSSGKGETQYF. CDR3 DNA sequence: TGCGCCAGCAGCACGAGTAGCGGGAAGGGAGAGACCCAGTACTTC.

This clonotype was counted between two and nine times. The rearrangement links TRBV7-2 to TRBJ1-2, with 9 bases aligning to TRBD1. CDR3 length: 13 amino acids. CDR1 and CDR2 from the germline V gene are SGHTA and FQGNSA. V gave up 4 bases and J gave up 8 bases; unmatched junction bases: 5. The CDR3 region is CASSSLTGGGYTF. The CDR3 DNA reads TGTGCCAGCAGCTCACTGACAGGGGGAGGCTACACCTTC. Using reference TRBV7-2 and TRBJ1-2 for the parts outside the CDR3, the full variable domain is GAGVSQSPSNKVTEKGKDVELRCDPISGHTALYWYRQSLGQGLEFLIYFQGNSAPDKSGLPSDRFSAERTGGSVSTLTIQRTQQEDSAVYLCASSSLTGGGYTFGSGTRLTVV.

This clonotype was counted ten times or more. The rearrangement links TRBV7-2 to TRBJ2-1; TRBD2 agrees at 11 bases. V was pared by 1 base and J by 7 bases, with 3 bases of the junction left unmatched. The CDR3 is 15 residues long. The germline V gene has CDR1 SGHTA and CDR2 FQGNSA. As DNA, the CDR3 is TGTGCCAGCAGCTTAGGTAGCGGGAGGGGAAATGAGCAGTTCTTC. Translated, it gives CASSLGSGRGNEQFF.

This clonotype was counted a few times. This chain uses TRBV25-1 with TRBJ1-6; a weak D match, TRBD1 (6 bases). Trimming cost V 2 bases and J 6 bases, with 14 bases left between them. Germline V gene lookup returns CDR1 MGHDK and CDR2 SYGVNS. The CDR3 consists of 16 residues. CDR3 nucleotide sequence: TGTGCCAGCAGTGAAAGTATCACAGGGAGTAATTCACCCCTCCACTTT. Translating it yields CASSESITGSNSPLHF.

This clonotype was observed a handful of times. This rearrangement joins TRBV4-3 to TRBJ1-6, with a weak D call TRBD1 (5 bases). The CDR3 contains 15 residues. The ends were cut back, 1 base at V and 7 bases at J, with 11 bases in the middle. Germline loops: CDR1 LGHNA, CDR2 YSLEER. The DNA of the CDR3 is TGCGCCAGCAGCCAAGCGCAGGGAGGGAATTCACCCCTCCACTTT. This sequence encodes CASSQAQGGNSPLHF.

This clonotype was picked up a small number of times. The rearrangement joins TRBV12-3 or TRBV12-4 to TRBJ1-1; the D is unclear. Trimming shortened V by 4 bases and J by 0 bases, and 9 bases separated the two germline ends. There are 14 residues in the CDR3. As DNA, the CDR3 is TGTGCCAGCAGTTCGGATATATTGAACACTGAAGCTTTCTTT. It is translated as CASSSDILNTEAFF.

This clonotype was picked up many times. The chain joins TRBV7-2 to TRBJ2-1; no firm D call. CDR3 length: 13 amino acids. With 3 bases removed from V and 0 bases from J, the gap between germline ends came to 3 bases. Germline CDR1 reads SGHTA; CDR2 reads FQGNSA. CDR3 residues: CASSFFSYNEQFF. The CDR3 DNA reads TGTGCCAGCAGCTTTTTCTCCTACAATGAGCAGTTCTTC.

V is TRBV29-1 and J is TRBJ1-1; 7 bases are a match to TRBD1. Looked up from germline, CDR1 is SQVTM and CDR2 is ANQGSEA. V lost 6 bases to trimming and J lost 11 bases; unmatched junction nucleotides: 9. This CDR3 has 11 amino acids. CDR3 sequence reads: CSVLSRGDAFF. CDR3 coding DNA: TGCAGCGTCCTGTCCAGGGGGGATGCTTTCTTT.